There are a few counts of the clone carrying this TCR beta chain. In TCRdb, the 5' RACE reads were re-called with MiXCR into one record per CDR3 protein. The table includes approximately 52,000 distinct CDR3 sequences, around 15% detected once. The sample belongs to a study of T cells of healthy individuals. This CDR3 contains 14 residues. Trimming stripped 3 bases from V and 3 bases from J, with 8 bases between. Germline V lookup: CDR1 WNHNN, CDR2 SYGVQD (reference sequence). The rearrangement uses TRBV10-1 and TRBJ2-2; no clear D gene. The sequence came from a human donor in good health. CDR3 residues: CASSERRDTGELFF. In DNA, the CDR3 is TGCGCCAGCAGTGAACGTAGGGACACCGGGGAGCTGTTTTTT.